The 17 T cell receptor beta chains listed next were all sequenced from one sample in a study of blood T cell repertoires in COVID-19. The table came from immunoSEQ multiplex PCR; TCRdb's copy has only in-frame clones and leaves some out. The top ten clones hold 28% of a sample with about 48,000 clones, roughly nine tenths of them seen once. Sequences were obtained from peripheral blood. The receptor source for this set is a woman of 80 years or more with acute or convalescent COVID-19.

J is TRBJ2-7 and V is TRBV6-1, with 9 bases aligning to TRBD2. The CDR3 runs 16 residues. V was clipped by 4 bases and J by 2 bases; unmatched bases: 9. Germline loops: CDR1 MNHNS, CDR2 SASEGT. The CDR3 spells CASSGPGSGGTYEQYF. DNA for the CDR3: TGTGCCAGCAGTGGGCCGGGAAGCGGGGGGACCTACGAGCAGTACTTC.

The chain links TRBV19 to TRBJ2-6; 7 nucleotides line up with TRBD1. J was trimmed by 3 bases and V by 3 bases; bases with no gene match: 11. The CDR3 loop spans 18 amino acids. In germline, CDR1 is LNHDA, CDR2 SQIVND (reference sequence). CDR3 DNA sequence: TGTGCCAGTAGTATCATGGGCGGACAGGCCTTTGGGGCCAACGTCCTGACTTTC. It codes for CASSIMGGQAFGANVLTF.

The chain uses TRBV7-9 and TRBJ2-5; 7 nucleotides line up with TRBD2. Germline V gives CDR1 SEHNR, CDR2 FQNEAQ (reference sequence). The length of the CDR3 is 15 residues. The ends lost 5 bases at V and 5 bases at J; junction bases unmatched: 11. CDR3 loop: CASSRSGGYRETQYF. As DNA, the CDR3 is TGTGCCAGCAGCCGCTCCGGGGGGTACCGTGAGACCCAGTACTTC.

This chain joins TRBV2 and TRBJ1-1, with D unclear. The CDR3 runs 13 residues. Trimming took off 10 bases at V and 1 base at J, with 13 bases between the two ends. Germline CDR1 and CDR2: SNHLY and FYNNEI. CDR3 amino acids: CANAREKNTEAFF. The CDR3 coding sequence is TGTGCCAACGCCCGGGAGAAGAACACTGAAGCTTTCTTT.

The chain recombines TRBV5-5 with TRBJ2-3; 14 nucleotides line up with TRBD2. J gave up 9 bases and V 4 bases, and 4 bases lay outside the gene matches. Germline V gene sequence: CDR1 SGHKS, CDR2 YYEKEE (reference sequence). This CDR3 region has 14 residues. CDR3 DNA: TGTGCCAGCAGCCCAGGACTAGCGGGGGGAACGCAGTATTTT. It is translated as CASSPGLAGGTQYF. The full variable domain, in which reference TRBV5-5 and TRBJ2-3 provide the parts outside the CDR3, is DAGVTQSPTHLIKTRGQQVTLRCSPISGHKSVSWYQQVLGQGPQFIFQYYEKEERGRGNFPDRFSARQFPNYSSELNVNALLLGDSALYLCASSPGLAGGTQYFGPGTRLTVL.

The table lists this clone with a count of one. V usage is TRBV27 and J usage is TRBJ1-3; TRBD1 aligns across 7 bases. Germline CDR1 MNHEY, CDR2 SMNVEV (reference sequence). Trimming at V came to 9 bases and at J to 1 base, leaving 12 bases not matched to a gene. This CDR3 contains 16 residues. CDR3 amino acids: CASSANLTGSGNTIYF. CDR3 coding DNA: TGTGCCAGTTCCGCCAACTTGACAGGGTCTGGAAACACCATATATTTT.

The chain employs TRBV6-1 and TRBJ1-2; D not resolved. The CDR3 is 14 residues long. Trimming left V 3 bases short and J 2 bases short, with 10 bases between. Germline V gives CDR1 MNHNS, CDR2 SASEGT. CDR3 in amino acids: CASSESGRNYGYTF. The CDR3 bases are TGTGCCAGCAGTGAGTCGGGAAGGAACTATGGCTACACCTTC.

This chain joins TRBV3-1 (or the pseudogene TRBV3-2) and TRBJ1-5; TRBD1 matches at 8 bases. The CDR3 sequence is 15 residues long. CDR1 is LGHDT and CDR2 is YNNKEL in the germline V gene (reference sequence). Unmatched junction bases numbered 4, after V lost 0 bases and J lost 6 bases. The CDR3 here is CASSQDATGVQPQHF. The CDR3, as DNA: TGTGCCAGCAGCCAAGATGCGACAGGGGTTCAGCCCCAGCATTTT.

The chain is built from TRBV18 and TRBJ1-1; maybe TRBD1 (6 bases). CDR3 length: 15 residues. The germline V gene encodes CDR1 KGHSH and CDR2 LQKENI. Trimming cost V 2 bases and J 4 bases, with 14 bases left between them. The CDR3 here is CASSPAGGAATEAFF. CDR3 nucleotides: TGTGCCAGCTCACCAGCGGGGGGGGCCGCCACTGAAGCTTTCTTT. The complete variable domain, with remaining parts taken from reference TRBV18 and TRBJ1-1, reads NAGVMQNPRHLVRRRGQEARLRCSPMKGHSHVYWYRQLPEEGLKFMVYLQKENIIDESGMPKERFSAEFPKEGPSILRIQQVVRGDSAAYFCASSPAGGAATEAFFGQGTRLTVV.

The chain combines TRBV4-2 with TRBJ2-1; no clear D. Germline lookup yields CDR1 LGHNA and CDR2 YNFKEQ. Trimming left V 0 bases short and J 8 bases short, with 5 bases between. CDR3 length: 12 amino acids. CDR3 residues: CASSQDLYEQFF. The CDR3 DNA sequence: TGTGCCAGCAGCCAAGATCTGTATGAGCAGTTCTTC.

This chain joins TRBV5-1 and TRBJ2-2, with 9 bases fitting TRBD1. Germline loops: CDR1 SGHRS, CDR2 YFSETQ. This CDR3 comprises 14 residues. Trimming at V came to 4 bases and at J to 7 bases, leaving 5 bases not matched to a gene. The CDR3 DNA sequence: TGCGCCAGCAGCCGGGACAGGGCTAGCGGGGAGCTGTTTTTT. It is translated as CASSRDRASGELFF.

V usage is TRBV6-5 and J usage is TRBJ1-2; TRBD1 agrees at 11 bases. Trimming at V came to 6 bases and at J to 7 bases, leaving 7 bases not matched to a gene. From germline, CDR1 is MNHEY and CDR2 SVGAGI. The CDR3 loop spans 14 amino acids. The CDR3 sequence: CASRSGQGEGGYTF. CDR3 sequence (DNA): TGTGCCAGCAGATCGGGACAGGGGGAAGGTGGCTACACCTTC.

The CDR3 nucleotides are TGCAGTGCTAGTTTATTAGCACTTTCGGAGACCCAGTACTTC. This sequence encodes CSASLLALSETQYF. The chain recombines TRBV20-1 with TRBJ2-5; D unresolved. Trimming removed 3 bases at V and 5 bases at J, with 16 bases between. Germline assignment: CDR1 DFQATT and CDR2 SNEGSKA (reference sequence). The CDR3 covers 14 residues.

This CDR3 is CASSTGGSFYEQYF. DNA of the CDR3: TGTGCCAGCAGTACAGGGGGCTCCTTCTACGAGCAGTACTTC. The rearrangement uses TRBV28 and TRBJ2-7; 9 bases line up with TRBD1. The ends lost 5 bases at V and 3 bases at J; junction bases unmatched: 5. Germline CDR1 MDHEN, CDR2 SYDVKM. The CDR3 is 14 residues long.

This chain joins TRBV2 and TRBJ1-5; D possibly corresponds to TRBD1 (6 bases). Trimming pared 7 bases from V and 5 bases from J, leaving 27 bases between. Looked up from germline, CDR1 is SNHLY and CDR2 is FYNNEI. The CDR3 is 18 residues long. The CDR3 nucleotides read TGTGCCAGCAACCCGGGAGAGGGGGGGACCTTGGATCATCAGCCCCAGCATTTT. This codes for CASNPGEGGTLDHQPQHF.

The chain carries TRBV20-1 and TRBJ1-2; 7 nucleotides line up with TRBD1. J gave up 7 bases and V 3 bases, and 14 bases lay outside the gene matches. Germline V gene lookup returns CDR1 DFQATT and CDR2 SNEGSKA (reference sequence). This CDR3 is built from 15 residues. The DNA of the CDR3 is TGCAGTGCTAGTGATGGGAACAGGGGATCTGGTGGCTACACCTTC. Its protein is CSASDGNRGSGGYTF.

There are a few counts of this clone. The V gene is TRBV5-1, the J gene TRBJ1-6; possible D gene TRBD1, 5 bases. The V gene's germline CDR1 is SGHRS and CDR2 YFSETQ. Trimming cost V 0 bases and J 6 bases, with 7 bases left between them. The CDR3 is 14 residues long. The CDR3 bases are TGCGCCAGCAGCTTGGGGCAGGGTAATTCACCCCTCCACTTT. This codes for CASSLGQGNSPLHF.